This T cell receptor beta chain was obtained from a study of technical replicates of blood from several donors. After removal of 6 bases from V and 2 bases from J, the junction contained 5 bases not matched to a gene. This CDR3 spans 16 amino acids. Germline loops: CDR1 SNHLY, CDR2 FYNNEI. Here immunoSEQ multiplex PCR was the method, and the copy in TCRdb shows in-frame clones only, minus some. The sample shows some 73,000 clones, 85% to 95% of them seen only once. The sequencing sample was made of PBMCs. This sequence originates from a human donor in good health. Some clones in this sample may be carry-over from other donors' samples. This chain links TRBV2 with TRBJ2-6; 9 bases map to TRBD1. CDR3 region: CASRGDRETGANVLTF. CDR3 bases: TGTGCCAGCAGGGGGGACAGGGAGACTGGGGCCAACGTCCTGACTTTC.